The 8 T cell receptor beta chains below come from one sample, sequenced in a study of blood T cell repertoires in COVID-19. The assay was immunoSEQ multiplex PCR, and TCRdb's table has in-frame clones only and misses some. Among 220,000 or so clones, approximately 86% were seen once, and the ten largest hold roughly 14%. Specimen: PBMCs or T cells enriched from blood (not recorded which). The receptors were sampled from a woman aged 45 to 65 with acute COVID-19.

The chain employs TRBV29-1 and TRBJ2-7; D uncertain. The CDR3 extends over 11 amino acids. The V gene lost 7 bases and the J gene lost 4 bases, with 11 bases spanning the gap. Germline loops: CDR1 SQVTM, CDR2 ANQGSEA. The CDR3 DNA follows: TGCAGCGCCCGAACGGAGTACGAGCAGTACTTC. This translates into CSARTEYEQYF.

The chain employs TRBV6-2 or TRBV6-3 and TRBJ2-1, with 8 bases lining up with TRBD2. Germline V CDR1 and CDR2: MNHEY, SVGEGT. Trimming cost V 2 bases and J 7 bases; bases outside gene matches: 7. This CDR3 has 15 amino acids. The DNA of the CDR3 is TGTGCCAGCAGTTACACCGGGACTAGTGGTAATGAGCAGTTCTTC. Translation gives CASSYTGTSGNEQFF.

This sequence joins TRBV9 and TRBJ2-3, with 8 bases aligning to TRBD1. Germline assignment: CDR1 SGDLS and CDR2 YYNGEE. The CDR3 runs 16 residues. V shed 4 bases and J 6 bases; nucleotides not matched to a gene: 13. CDR3 nucleotide sequence: TGTGCCAGCAGCCATTGGGACTCACAGGGGGGCGATACGCAGTATTTT. Translating gives CASSHWDSQGGDTQYF.

The table lists this clone with a few counts. The chain joins TRBV7-6 to TRBJ1-1, with D perhaps TRBD1 (5 bases). The V gene lost 2 bases and the J gene lost 3 bases, with 7 bases spanning the gap. Germline CDR1 SGHVS, CDR2 FNYEAQ. The CDR3 length is 13 residues. This chain's CDR3 is CASSLQGYTEAFF. The CDR3 DNA reads as TGTGCCAGCAGCTTACAGGGTTACACTGAAGCTTTCTTT.

The chain has TRBV9 and TRBJ2-7, with D possibly being TRBD2 (6 bases). V lost 2 bases and J lost 0, with 9 bases in between. Germline CDR1 SGDLS, CDR2 YYNGEE. The CDR3 spans 14 residues. DNA for the CDR3: TGTGCCAGCAGCGTGGACTATAGCTCCTACGAGCAGTACTTC. Its translation is CASSVDYSSYEQYF.

The chain carries TRBV28 and TRBJ2-7, with 10 bases aligning to TRBD1. CDR3 size: 14 residues. The germline V gene encodes CDR1 MDHEN and CDR2 SYDVKM. V lost 7 bases to trimming and J lost 3 bases; unmatched junction nucleotides: 6. CDR3 sequence: CASTLRDRGYEQYF. In nucleotides, the CDR3 is TGTGCCAGCACCCTCCGGGACAGGGGCTACGAGCAGTACTTC.

This clone was picked up a small number of times. CDR3 region: CASSPGTHNTIYF. DNA for the CDR3: TGTGCCAGCTCGCCCGGGACACATAACACCATATATTTT. The J gene is TRBJ1-3, the V gene TRBV18; a possible D gene is TRBD1 (6 bases). Germline V gene lookup returns CDR1 KGHSH and CDR2 LQKENI. The germline V and J ends were trimmed by 6 bases and 7 bases, with 13 bases remaining between them. This CDR3 comprises 13 residues.

V and J are TRBV4-3 and TRBJ2-3; 9 bases fit TRBD2. The CDR3 has 19 amino acids. The J segment lost 0 bases and the V segment lost 3 bases, leaving 13 bases of the junction unmatched. Germline V gene data show CDR1 as LGHNA and CDR2 as YSLEER. This chain's CDR3 is CASSQKTLTSGQSTDTQYF. In nucleotides, the CDR3 is TGCGCCAGCAGCCAGAAAACCCTTACTAGCGGGCAAAGCACAGATACGCAGTATTTT.